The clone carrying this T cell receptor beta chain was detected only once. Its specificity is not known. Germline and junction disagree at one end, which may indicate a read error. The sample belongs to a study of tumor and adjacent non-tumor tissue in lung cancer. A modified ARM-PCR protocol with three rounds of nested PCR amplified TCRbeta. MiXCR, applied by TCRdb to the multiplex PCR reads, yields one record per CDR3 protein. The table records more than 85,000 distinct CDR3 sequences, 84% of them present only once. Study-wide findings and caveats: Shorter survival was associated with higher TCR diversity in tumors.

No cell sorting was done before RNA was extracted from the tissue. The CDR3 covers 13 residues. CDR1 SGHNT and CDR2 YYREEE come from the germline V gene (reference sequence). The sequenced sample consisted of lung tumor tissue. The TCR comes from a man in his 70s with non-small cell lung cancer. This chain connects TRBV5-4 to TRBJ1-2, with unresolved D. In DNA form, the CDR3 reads TGTGCCAGCATCTTGGTTAGTATCTATGGCTACACCTTC. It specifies CASILVSIYGYTF.